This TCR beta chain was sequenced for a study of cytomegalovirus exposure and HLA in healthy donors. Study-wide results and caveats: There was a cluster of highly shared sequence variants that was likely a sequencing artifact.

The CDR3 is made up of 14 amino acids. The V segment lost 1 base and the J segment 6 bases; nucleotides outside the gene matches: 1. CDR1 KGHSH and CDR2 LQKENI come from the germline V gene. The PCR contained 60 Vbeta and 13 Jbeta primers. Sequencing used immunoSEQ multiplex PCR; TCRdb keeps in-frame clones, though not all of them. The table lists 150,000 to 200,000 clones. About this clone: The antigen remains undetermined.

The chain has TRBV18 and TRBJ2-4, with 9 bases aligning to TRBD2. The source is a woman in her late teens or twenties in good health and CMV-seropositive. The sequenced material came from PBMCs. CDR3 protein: CASSPLAGVNIQYF. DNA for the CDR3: TGTGCCAGCTCACCACTAGCGGGAGTAAACATTCAGTACTTC.